The clone carrying this T cell receptor beta chain was seen more than once but under ten times. The antigen is undetermined. The sample is drawn from a study of beta chain features in type 1 diabetes. As for the study in general: Sorted cells examined across all samples numbered 107,917,701.

Trimming cost V 0 bases and J 4 bases; bases outside gene matches: 3. Germline CDR1 and CDR2: SGDLS and YYNGEE. The CDR3 runs 16 residues. Study outcomes and limitations: Any HLA effect on TCRB rearrangement was left unresolved by small sub-analyses.

Via CD45RO/CCR7/CD25/CD127/CD95/CD27, cells of the CD4+ naive, central memory, regulatory and stem cell-like memory subsets were sorted. Since all of the isolated RNA was reverse transcribed, expressed TCRB transcripts were what got sequenced. TCRdb's table, derived via immunoSEQ multiplex PCR, lists solely in-frame clones and lacks some. The repertoire has about 400,000 clones, around 13% of them found once; the top ten carry 0.017%. The TCR was taken from a man aged 18-30 years in good health. Source material: naive CD4+ T cells from blood. V usage is TRBV9 and J usage is TRBJ2-1; 11 bases are a match to TRBD1. The CDR3 DNA reads as TGTGCCAGCAGCGTAGGTGGGACAGGGGGATACAATGAGCAGTTCTTC. This translates into CASSVGGTGGYNEQFF.